In this sample, the clone carrying this T cell receptor beta chain turned up many times. What it binds is unknown. Unique molecular identifiers tagged the TCRbeta library. TCRdb fed the PCR reads into MiXCR, producing one record per CDR3 protein. The top ten hold about 15% of the sample, which has 500,000 to 650,000 distinct CDR3 sequences, about an eighth seen once. The record originates from a study of T-cell reconstitution after alpha-beta-depleted transplantation in children. Findings and caveats of the study: Two months or so post-transplant, alpha-beta T cells reportedly derived from several hundred expanded graft clones.

The CDR3 spans 13 residues. Germline assignment: CDR1 SGHTA and CDR2 FQGNSA. Deletions cut 2 bases from V and 4 bases from J, with 8 bases between. This TCR was sampled from a female patient aged 2-10 years who had a stem cell transplant for aplastic anemia, so the T cells may come from the graft donor. The chain recombines TRBV7-2 with TRBJ1-1, with D tentatively TRBD1 (6 bases). The input for sequencing was PBMCs, mostly from graft donor cells, taken 180 days after TCRalphabeta/CD19-depleted stem cell transplant. The CDR3 DNA follows: TGTGCCAGCAGCTTATCAGGGGTCACTGAAGCTTTCTTT. Its protein is CASSLSGVTEAFF.